This T cell receptor (beta chain) was captured by sequencing in a study of blood T cells in healthy people across ages. Study-wide points: Correlation between TCR beta diversity and naive T cell percentage was strong. Per million T cells, TCR beta diversity dropped roughly linearly as age increased.

Primed by a sample-barcoded 5' primer and a J-beta primer mix, a second PCR proceeded for about 6 to 11 cycles. All cDNA molecules were each tagged by a template-switch adaptor with 12 random nucleotides. Every individual sample yielded 2.5 million or more paired-end reads (each containing CDR3). TCRdb fed the 5' RACE reads into MiXCR, producing one record per CDR3 protein. Counted here are hundreds of thousands of distinct CDR3 sequences, 20% to 25% occurring once; the ten biggest clones make up under 4%. Germline V lookup: CDR1 SNHLY, CDR2 FYNNEI. Trimming removed 2 bases from V and 3 bases from J, with 7 bases in between. The CDR3 sequence is 13 residues long. This clonotype was observed a few times. The antigen is not known.

The chain uses TRBV2 and TRBJ2-5; D uncertain. This receptor was taken from a man in his 70s in good health. Sequenced sample: blood. The CDR3 DNA reads as TGTGCCAGCAGTGAACCCCTCAAAGAGACCCAGTACTTC. Its protein product is CASSEPLKETQYF.